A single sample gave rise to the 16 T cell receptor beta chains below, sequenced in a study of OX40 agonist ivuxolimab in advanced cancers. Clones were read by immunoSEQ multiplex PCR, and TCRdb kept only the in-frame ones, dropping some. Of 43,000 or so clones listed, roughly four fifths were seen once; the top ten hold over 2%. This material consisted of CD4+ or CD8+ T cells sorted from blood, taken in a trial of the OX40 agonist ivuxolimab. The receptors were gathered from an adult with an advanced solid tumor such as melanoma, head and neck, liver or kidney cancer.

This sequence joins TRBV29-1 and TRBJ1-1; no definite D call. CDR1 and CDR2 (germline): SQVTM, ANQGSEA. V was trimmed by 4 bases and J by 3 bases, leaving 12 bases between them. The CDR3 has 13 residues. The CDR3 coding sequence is TGCAGCGTTGGGTCACTTGGCGACACTGAAGCTTTCTTT. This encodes CSVGSLGDTEAFF.

CDR3 region: CASSFLSGVYEQYF. The CDR3 nucleotides are TGTGCCAGCAGCTTCCTTTCGGGTGTCTACGAGCAGTACTTC. J is TRBJ2-7 and V is TRBV6-5, with D unresolved. The ends were cut back, 6 bases at V and 3 bases at J, with 15 bases in the middle. The CDR3 loop spans 14 amino acids. Per the germline V gene, CDR1 is MNHEY and CDR2 is SVGAGI.

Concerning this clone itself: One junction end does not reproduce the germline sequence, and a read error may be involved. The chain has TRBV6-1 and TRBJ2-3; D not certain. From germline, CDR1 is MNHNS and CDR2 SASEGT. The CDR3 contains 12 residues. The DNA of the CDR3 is TGTGCCAGCAGTCCGCGTGGAGATGCGCAGTATTTT. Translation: CASSPRGDAQYF.

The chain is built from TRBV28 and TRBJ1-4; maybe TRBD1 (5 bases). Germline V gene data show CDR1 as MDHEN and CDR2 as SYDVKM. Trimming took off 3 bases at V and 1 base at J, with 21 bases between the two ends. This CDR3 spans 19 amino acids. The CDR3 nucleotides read TGTGCCAGCAGTTTCCCCTCCCGGGGGGGATCCGGAACTAATGAAAAACTGTTTTTT. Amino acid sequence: CASSFPSRGGSGTNEKLFF.

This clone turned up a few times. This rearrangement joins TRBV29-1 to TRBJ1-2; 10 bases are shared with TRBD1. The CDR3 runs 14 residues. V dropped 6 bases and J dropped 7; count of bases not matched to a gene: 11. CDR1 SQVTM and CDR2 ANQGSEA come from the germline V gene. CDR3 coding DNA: TGCAGCGTGAGCGGGGGACAGGGGTTTTTTGGCTACACCTTC. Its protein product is CSVSGGQGFFGYTF.

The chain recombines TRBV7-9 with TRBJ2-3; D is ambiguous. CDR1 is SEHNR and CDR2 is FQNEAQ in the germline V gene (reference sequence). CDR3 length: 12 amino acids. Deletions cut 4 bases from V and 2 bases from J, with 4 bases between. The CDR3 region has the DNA TGTGCCAGCAGCTCCTTCACAGATACGCAGTATTTT. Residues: CASSSFTDTQYF.

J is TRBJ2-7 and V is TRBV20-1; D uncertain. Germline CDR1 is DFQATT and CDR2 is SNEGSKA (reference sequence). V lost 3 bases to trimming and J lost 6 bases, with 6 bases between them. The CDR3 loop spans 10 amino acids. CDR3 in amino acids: CSASYGEQYF. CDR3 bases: TGCAGTGCTAGCTATGGCGAGCAGTACTTC.

The CDR3 loop reads CASSLGQGAYGYTF. CDR3 sequence (DNA): TGTGCCAGCAGCTTGGGACAGGGCGCCTATGGCTACACCTTC. The chain carries TRBV14 and TRBJ1-2, with 9 bases matching TRBD1. V dropped 5 bases and J dropped 4; count of bases not matched to a gene: 5. The CDR3 loop spans 14 amino acids. Germline loops: CDR1 SGHDN, CDR2 FVKESK.

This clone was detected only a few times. The CDR3 region is CASSYHPSGNYEQYF. CDR3 DNA: TGTGCCAGCAGTTACCACCCTAGCGGCAACTACGAGCAGTACTTC. The chain recombines TRBV6-5 with TRBJ2-7, with 7 bases that match TRBD2. The J segment lost 3 bases and the V segment lost 2 bases, leaving 7 bases of the junction unmatched. CDR3 length: 15 residues. Germline loops: CDR1 MNHEY, CDR2 SVGAGI.

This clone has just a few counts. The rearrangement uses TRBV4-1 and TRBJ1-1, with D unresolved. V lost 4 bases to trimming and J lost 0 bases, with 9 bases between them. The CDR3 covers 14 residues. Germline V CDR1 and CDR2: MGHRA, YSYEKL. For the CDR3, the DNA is TGCGCCAGCAGCCCCTTTACAGTGAACACTGAAGCTTTCTTT. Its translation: CASSPFTVNTEAFF.

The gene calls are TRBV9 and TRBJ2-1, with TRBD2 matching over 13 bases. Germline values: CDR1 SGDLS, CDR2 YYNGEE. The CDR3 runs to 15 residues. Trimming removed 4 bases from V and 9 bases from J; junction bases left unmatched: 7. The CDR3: CASSRTSGSAGEQFF. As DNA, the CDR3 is TGTGCCAGCAGCCGGACTAGCGGGAGTGCGGGTGAGCAGTTCTTC.

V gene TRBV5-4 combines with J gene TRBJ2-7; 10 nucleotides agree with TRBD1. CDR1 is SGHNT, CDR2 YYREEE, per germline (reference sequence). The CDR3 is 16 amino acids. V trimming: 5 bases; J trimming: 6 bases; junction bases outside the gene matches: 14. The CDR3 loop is CASSYEAGTGVLEQYF. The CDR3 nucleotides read TGTGCCAGCAGTTACGAGGCGGGGACAGGGGTACTCGAGCAGTACTTC.

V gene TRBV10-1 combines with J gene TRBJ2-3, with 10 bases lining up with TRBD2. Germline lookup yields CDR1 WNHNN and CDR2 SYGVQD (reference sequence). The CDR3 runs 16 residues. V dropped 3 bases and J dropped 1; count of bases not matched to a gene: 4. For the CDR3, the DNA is TGCGCCAGCAGTGATAGGACTAGCGGAGGCACAGATACGCAGTATTTT. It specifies CASSDRTSGGTDTQYF.

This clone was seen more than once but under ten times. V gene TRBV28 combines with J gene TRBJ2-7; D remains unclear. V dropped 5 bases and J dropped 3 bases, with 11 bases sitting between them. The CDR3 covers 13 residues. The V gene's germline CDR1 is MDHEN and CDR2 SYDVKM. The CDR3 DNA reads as TGTGCCAGCAGTATCGAGGCGCTCTACGAGCAGTACTTC. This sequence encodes CASSIEALYEQYF.

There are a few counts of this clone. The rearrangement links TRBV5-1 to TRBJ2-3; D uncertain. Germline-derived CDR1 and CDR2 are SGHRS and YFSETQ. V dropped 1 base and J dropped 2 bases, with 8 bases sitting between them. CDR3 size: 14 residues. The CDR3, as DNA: TGCGCCAGCAGCTTGACAGAAGTCACAGATACGCAGTATTTT. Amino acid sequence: CASSLTEVTDTQYF.

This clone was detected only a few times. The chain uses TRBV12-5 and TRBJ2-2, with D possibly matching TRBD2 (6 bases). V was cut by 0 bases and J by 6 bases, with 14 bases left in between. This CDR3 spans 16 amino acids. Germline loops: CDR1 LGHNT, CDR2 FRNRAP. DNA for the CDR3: TGTGCTAGTGGTTTGGTACTGGGGGAGGTTTCCGGGGAGCTGTTTTTT. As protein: CASGLVLGEVSGELFF. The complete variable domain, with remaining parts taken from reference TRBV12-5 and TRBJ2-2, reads DARVTQTPRHKVTEMGQEVTMRCQPILGHNTVFWYRQTMMQGLELLAYFRNRAPLDDSGMPKDRFSAEMPDATLATLKIQPSEPRDSAVYFCASGLVLGEVSGELFFGEGSRLTVL.